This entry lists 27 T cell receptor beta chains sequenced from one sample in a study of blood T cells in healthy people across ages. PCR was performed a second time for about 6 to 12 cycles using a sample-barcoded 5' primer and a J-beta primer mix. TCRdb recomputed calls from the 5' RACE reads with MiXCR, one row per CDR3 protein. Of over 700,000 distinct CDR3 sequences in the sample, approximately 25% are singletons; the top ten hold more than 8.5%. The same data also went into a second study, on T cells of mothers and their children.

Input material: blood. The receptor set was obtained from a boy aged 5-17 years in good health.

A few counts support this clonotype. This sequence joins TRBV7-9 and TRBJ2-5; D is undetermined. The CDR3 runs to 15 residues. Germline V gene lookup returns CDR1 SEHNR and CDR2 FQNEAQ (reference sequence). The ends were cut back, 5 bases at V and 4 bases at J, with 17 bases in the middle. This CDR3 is CASSLLSPMGETQYF. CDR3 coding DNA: TGTGCCAGCAGCCTACTCTCCCCGATGGGAGAGACCCAGTACTTC.

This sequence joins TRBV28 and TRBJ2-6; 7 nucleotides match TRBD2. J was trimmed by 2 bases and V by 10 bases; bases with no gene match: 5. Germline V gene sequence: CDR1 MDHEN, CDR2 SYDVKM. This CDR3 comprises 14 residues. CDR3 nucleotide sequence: TGTGCCATCCAAGCGGGAACTGGGGCCAACGTCCTGACTTTC. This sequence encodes CAIQAGTGANVLTF.

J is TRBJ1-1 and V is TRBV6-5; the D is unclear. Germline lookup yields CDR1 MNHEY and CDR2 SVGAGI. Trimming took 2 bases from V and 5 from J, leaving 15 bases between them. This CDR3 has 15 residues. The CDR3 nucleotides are TGTGCCAGCAGTTACGTTTTCAACCTGAGAACTGAAGCTTTCTTT. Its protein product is CASSYVFNLRTEAFF.

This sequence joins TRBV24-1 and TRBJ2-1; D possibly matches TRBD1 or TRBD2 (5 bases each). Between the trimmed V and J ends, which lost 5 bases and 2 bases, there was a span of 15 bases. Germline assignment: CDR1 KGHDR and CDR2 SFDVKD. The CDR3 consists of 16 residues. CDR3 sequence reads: CATSGGWPGTYNEQFF. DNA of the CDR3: TGTGCCACCAGTGGGGGGTGGCCCGGGACCTACAATGAGCAGTTCTTC.

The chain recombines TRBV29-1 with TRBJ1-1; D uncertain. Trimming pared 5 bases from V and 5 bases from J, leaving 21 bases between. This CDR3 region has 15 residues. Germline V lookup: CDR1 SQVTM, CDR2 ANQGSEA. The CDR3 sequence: CSVPGSGALGTEAFF. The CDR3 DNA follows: TGCAGCGTTCCGGGCAGTGGAGCCTTAGGGACTGAAGCTTTCTTT.

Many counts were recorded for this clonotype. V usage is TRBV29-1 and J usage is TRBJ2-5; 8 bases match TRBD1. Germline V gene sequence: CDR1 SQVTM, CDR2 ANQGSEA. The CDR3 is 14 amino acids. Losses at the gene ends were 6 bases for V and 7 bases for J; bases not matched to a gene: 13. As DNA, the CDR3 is TGCAGCGTGGACACGGATCTGACAGGGGTGACCCAGTACTTC. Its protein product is CSVDTDLTGVTQYF.

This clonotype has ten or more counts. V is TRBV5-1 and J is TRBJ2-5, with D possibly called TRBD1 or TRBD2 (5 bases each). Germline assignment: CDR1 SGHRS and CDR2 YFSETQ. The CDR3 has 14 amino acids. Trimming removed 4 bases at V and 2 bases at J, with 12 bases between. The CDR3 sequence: CASSPRDVQETQYF. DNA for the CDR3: TGCGCCAGCAGCCCCCGGGACGTACAAGAGACCCAGTACTTC. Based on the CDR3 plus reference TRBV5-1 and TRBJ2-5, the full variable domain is KAGVTQTPRYLIKTRGQQVTLSCSPISGHRSVSWYQQTPGQGLQFLFEYFSETQRNKGNFPGRFSGRQFSNSRSEMNVSTLELGDSALYLCASSPRDVQETQYFGPGTRLLVL.

The CDR3: CASSPPGGRYNEQFF. The CDR3 coding sequence is TGTGCCAGCAGCCCTCCTGGCGGGAGATACAATGAGCAGTTCTTC. The gene calls are TRBV7-6 and TRBJ2-1, with 7 bases aligning to TRBD2. V lost 5 bases and J lost 4; bases outside the gene matches: 8. This CDR3 has 15 amino acids. Per the germline V gene, CDR1 is SGHVS and CDR2 is FNYEAQ. The whole variable domain, remainder taken from reference TRBV7-6 and TRBJ2-1, is GAGVSQSPRYKVTKRGQDVALRCDPISGHVSLYWYRQALGQGPEFLTYFNYEAQQDKSGLPNDRFSAERPEGSISTLTIQRTEQRDSAMYRCASSPPGGRYNEQFFGPGTRLTVL.

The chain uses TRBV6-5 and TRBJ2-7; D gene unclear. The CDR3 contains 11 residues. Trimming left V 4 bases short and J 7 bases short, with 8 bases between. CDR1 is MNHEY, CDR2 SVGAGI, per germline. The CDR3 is CASSSLEEQYF. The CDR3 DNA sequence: TGTGCCAGCAGTTCCTTGGAGGAGCAGTACTTC.

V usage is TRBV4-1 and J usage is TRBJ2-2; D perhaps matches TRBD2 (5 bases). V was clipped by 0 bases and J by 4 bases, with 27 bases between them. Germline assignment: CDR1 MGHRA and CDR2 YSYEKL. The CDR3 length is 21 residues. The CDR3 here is CASSQDNAADPRPGGTGELFF. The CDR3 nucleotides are TGCGCCAGCAGCCAAGATAATGCCGCGGATCCAAGACCCGGAGGCACCGGGGAGCTGTTTTTT.

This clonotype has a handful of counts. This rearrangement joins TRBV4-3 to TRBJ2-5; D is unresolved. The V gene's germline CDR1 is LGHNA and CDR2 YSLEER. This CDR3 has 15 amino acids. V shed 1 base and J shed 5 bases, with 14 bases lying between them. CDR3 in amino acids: CASSQAPAARETQYF. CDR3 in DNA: TGCGCCAGCAGCCAAGCCCCGGCAGCTCGGGAGACCCAGTACTTC.

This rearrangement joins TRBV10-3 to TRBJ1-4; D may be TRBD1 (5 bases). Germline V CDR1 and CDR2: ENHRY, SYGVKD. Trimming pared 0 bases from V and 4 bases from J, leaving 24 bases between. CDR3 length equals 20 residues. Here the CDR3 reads CAISESWAGNTGGDNEKLFF. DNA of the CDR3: TGTGCCATCAGTGAGTCCTGGGCAGGCAACACCGGGGGGGATAATGAAAAACTGTTTTTT.

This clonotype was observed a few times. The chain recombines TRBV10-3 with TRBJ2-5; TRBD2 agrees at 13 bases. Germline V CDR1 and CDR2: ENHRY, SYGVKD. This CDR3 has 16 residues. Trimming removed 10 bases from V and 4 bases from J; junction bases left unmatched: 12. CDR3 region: CATRNGLAGAGETQYF. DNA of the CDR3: TGTGCCACACGAAACGGACTAGCGGGAGCGGGAGAGACCCAGTACTTC.

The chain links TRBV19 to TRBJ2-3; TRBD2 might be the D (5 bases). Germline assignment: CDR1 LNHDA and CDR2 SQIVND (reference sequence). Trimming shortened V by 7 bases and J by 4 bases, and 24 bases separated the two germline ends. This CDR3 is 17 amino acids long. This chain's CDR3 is CASNRGPLRWESDTQYF. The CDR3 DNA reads TGTGCCAGTAACCGAGGGCCTCTCCGCTGGGAATCAGATACGCAGTATTTT.

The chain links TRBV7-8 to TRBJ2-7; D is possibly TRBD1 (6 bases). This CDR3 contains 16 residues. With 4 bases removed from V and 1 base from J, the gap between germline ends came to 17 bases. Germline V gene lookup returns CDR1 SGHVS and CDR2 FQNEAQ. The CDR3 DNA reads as TGTGCCAGCAGCTACGGGCCGCGACAGGATTCCTACGAGCAGTACTTC. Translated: CASSYGPRQDSYEQYF.

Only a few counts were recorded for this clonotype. CDR3 region: CASSQRSPYEQYF. In DNA form, the CDR3 reads TGCGCCAGCAGCCAACGCTCGCCGTACGAGCAGTACTTC. This sequence joins TRBV4-1 and TRBJ2-5; D unclear. The DNA end favors TRBJ2-7, so the J call may be wrong. Germline V gene data show CDR1 as MGHRA and CDR2 as YSYEKL. The CDR3 sequence is 13 residues long.

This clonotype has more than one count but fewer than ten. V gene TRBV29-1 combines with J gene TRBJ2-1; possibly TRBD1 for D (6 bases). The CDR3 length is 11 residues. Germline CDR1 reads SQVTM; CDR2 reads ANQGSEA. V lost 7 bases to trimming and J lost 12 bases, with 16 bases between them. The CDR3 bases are TGCAGCGGAACTTCCGGGACATTGCAGTTCTTC. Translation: CSGTSGTLQFF.

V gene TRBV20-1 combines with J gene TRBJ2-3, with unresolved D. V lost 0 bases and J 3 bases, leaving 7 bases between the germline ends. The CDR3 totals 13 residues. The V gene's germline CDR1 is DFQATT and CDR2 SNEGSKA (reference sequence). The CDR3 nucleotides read TGCAGTGCTAGAGATGCGGCTACAGATACGCAGTATTTT. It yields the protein CSARDAATDTQYF.

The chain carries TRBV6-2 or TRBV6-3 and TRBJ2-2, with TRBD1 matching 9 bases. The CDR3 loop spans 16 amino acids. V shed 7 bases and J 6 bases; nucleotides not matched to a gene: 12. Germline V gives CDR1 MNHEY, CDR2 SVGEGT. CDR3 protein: CASTHRGTGYPGELFF. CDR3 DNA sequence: TGTGCCAGCACCCACCGTGGGACAGGGTACCCCGGGGAGCTGTTTTTT.

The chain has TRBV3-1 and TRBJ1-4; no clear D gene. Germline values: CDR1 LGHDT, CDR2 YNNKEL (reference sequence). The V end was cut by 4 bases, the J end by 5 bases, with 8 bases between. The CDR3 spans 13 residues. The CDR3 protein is CASSRDQNEKLFF. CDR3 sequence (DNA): TGTGCCAGCAGCCGTGACCAAAATGAAAAACTGTTTTTT.

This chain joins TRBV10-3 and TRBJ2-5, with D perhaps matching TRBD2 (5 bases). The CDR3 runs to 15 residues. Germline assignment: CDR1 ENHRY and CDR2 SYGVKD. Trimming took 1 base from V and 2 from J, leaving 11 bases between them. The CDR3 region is CAISEFGREQETQYF. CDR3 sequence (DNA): TGTGCCATCAGTGAGTTCGGACGGGAACAAGAGACCCAGTACTTC.

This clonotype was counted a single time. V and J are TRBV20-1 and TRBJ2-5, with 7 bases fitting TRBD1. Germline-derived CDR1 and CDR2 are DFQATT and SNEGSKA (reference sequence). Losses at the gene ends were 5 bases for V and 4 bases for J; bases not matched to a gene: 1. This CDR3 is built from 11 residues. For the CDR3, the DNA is TGCAGTGCTCACAGGGGAGAGACCCAGTACTTC. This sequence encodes CSAHRGETQYF.

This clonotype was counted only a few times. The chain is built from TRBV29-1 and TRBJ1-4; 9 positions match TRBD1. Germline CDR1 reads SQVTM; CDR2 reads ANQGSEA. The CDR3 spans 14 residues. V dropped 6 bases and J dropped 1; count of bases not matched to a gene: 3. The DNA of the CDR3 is TGCAGCGTGGACAGGGGCGGAACTAATGAAAAACTGTTTTTT. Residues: CSVDRGGTNEKLFF.

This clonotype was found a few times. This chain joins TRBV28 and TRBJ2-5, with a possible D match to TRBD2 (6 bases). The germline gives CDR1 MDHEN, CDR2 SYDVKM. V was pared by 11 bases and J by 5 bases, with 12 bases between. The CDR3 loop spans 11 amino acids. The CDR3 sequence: CALGGWETQYF. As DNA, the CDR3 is TGTGCCCTGGGGGGTTGGGAGACCCAGTACTTC.

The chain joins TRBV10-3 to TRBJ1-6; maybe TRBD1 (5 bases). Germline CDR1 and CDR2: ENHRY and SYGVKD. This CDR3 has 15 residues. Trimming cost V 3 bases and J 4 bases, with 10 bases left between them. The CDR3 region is CAISETGPYNSPLHF. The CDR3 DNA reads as TGTGCCATCAGTGAAACAGGCCCGTATAATTCACCCCTCCACTTT.

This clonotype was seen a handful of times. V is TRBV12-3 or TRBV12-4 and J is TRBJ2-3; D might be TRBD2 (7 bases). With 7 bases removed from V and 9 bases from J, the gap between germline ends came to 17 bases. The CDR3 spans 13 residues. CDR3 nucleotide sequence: TGTGCCAGCACCCTAGGGGGGGAGGGGACGCAGTATTTT. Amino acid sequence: CASTLGGEGTQYF.

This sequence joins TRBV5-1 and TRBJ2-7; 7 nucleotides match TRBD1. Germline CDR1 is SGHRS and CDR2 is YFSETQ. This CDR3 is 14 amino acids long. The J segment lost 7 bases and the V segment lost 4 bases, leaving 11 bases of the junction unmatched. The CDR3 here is CASSPAGQVKEQYF. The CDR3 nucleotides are TGCGCCAGCAGCCCGGCTGGACAGGTGAAGGAGCAGTACTTC. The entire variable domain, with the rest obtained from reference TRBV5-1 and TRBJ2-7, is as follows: KAGVTQTPRYLIKTRGQQVTLSCSPISGHRSVSWYQQTPGQGLQFLFEYFSETQRNKGNFPGRFSGRQFSNSRSEMNVSTLELGDSALYLCASSPAGQVKEQYFGPGTRLTVT.